These T cell receptor beta chains were read from a single sample in a study of cytomegalovirus exposure and HLA in healthy donors. The repertoire was sequenced with immunoSEQ multiplex PCR; TCRdb's copy has only in-frame clones and lacks some. The repertoire holds over 150,000 clones, over 85% seen once, with 4% to 4.5% in the top ten. Material: PBMCs. The receptors here all came from a man aged 18-30 years in good health and CMV-seropositive. Both conserved end residues are part of each CDR3. Fields, in order: D gene, J gene, clone size, V gene, CDR3 DNA, CDR3 protein. A D gene is named only where the DNA matches it firmly. Rows give clone size only sometimes, using once, few, many, or a class for an expanded clone.

>TRBD2|TRBJ2-1|-|TRBV27
TGTGCCAGCAGGCTAGCGGGAGGCAATGAGCAGTTCTTC
CASRLAGGNEQFF
>TRBD2|TRBJ2-1|-|TRBV4-2
TGTGCCAGCAGCCCACCGGGACTAGCCGATTCCTACAATGAGCAGTTCTTC
CASSPPGLADSYNEQFF
>-|TRBJ2-3|-|TRBV10-2
TGCGCCAAAAGACCGAGAACTAGCTGCAGCACAGATACGCAGTATTTT
CAKRPRTSCSTDTQYF
>-|TRBJ2-7|-|TRBV6-1
TGTGCCAGCATCATGGGGGGGAGGGGGGAGCAGTACTTC
CASIMGGRGEQYF
>-|TRBJ1-2|-|TRBV11-3
TGTGCCAGCAGCTTAAGAAGTTCCCTCGGTGGCTATGGCTACACCTTC
CASSLRSSLGGYGYTF
>-|TRBJ1-1|-|TRBV6-5
TGTGCCAGCGGGTGGGGGGAGATGAACACTGAAGCTTTCTTT
CASGWGEMNTEAFF
>TRBD2|TRBJ2-3|-|TRBV9
TGTGCCAGCAGCATTCGTTTCAGCGGGAGGGCTTTAGATACGCAGTATTTT
CASSIRFSGRALDTQYF
>-|TRBJ1-4|-|TRBV30
TGTGCCTGGAGTGCGAGAGGGAGTAACAATGAAAAACTGTTTTTT
CAWSARGSNNEKLFF
>TRBD1|TRBJ2-7|-|TRBV4-1
TGCGCCAGCAGCCAAGATTTTCGAAGACAGGGAAACTACGAGCAGTACTTC
CASSQDFRRQGNYEQYF
>TRBD1|TRBJ1-5|-|TRBV23-1
TGCGCCAGCAGGCATCCGGACAGGGTTGTTCAGCCCCAGCATTTT
CASRHPDRVVQPQHF
>-|TRBJ1-1|-|TRBV6-1
TGTGCCAGCAGTGTGGGGCCAAGGAACACTGAAGCTTTCTTT
CASSVGPRNTEAFF
>TRBD2|TRBJ2-1|-|TRBV5-6
TGTGCCAGCAGCGGAGGACTAGCGGGAGTCCTCTCCTACAATGAGCAGTTCTTC
CASSGGLAGVLSYNEQFF
>TRBD2|TRBJ2-7|-|TRBV4-1
TGCGCCAGCAGCCGAACTAGCGGACCTACCTACGAGCAGTACTTC
CASSRTSGPTYEQYF
>TRBD1|TRBJ1-5|-|TRBV15
TGTGCCACCAGCAGAGAGGGACAGGGATATCAGCCCCAGCATTTT
CATSREGQGYQPQHF
>TRBD1|TRBJ2-1|-|TRBV2
TGTGCCAGCAGTCACCGGGACAGCTATAATGAGCAGTTCTTC
CASSHRDSYNEQFF
>TRBD1|TRBJ2-7|-|TRBV11-2
TGTGCCAGCAGCTCCCTCCGGGACAGGGGGTACGAGCAGTACTTC
CASSSLRDRGYEQYF
>TRBD1|TRBJ2-7|few|TRBV5-1
TGCGCCAGCAGCTTACAGGGGACCTACGAGCAGTACTTC
CASSLQGTYEQYF
>TRBD1|TRBJ2-7|-|TRBV27
TGTGCCAGCAGTTTATCCGGACAGGGGGGATTCTACGAGCAGTACTTC
CASSLSGQGGFYEQYF
>-|TRBJ2-1|-|TRBV4-1
TGCGCCAGCAGCCCCATAACTGGGCGAAAGCTGTCCTACAATGAGCAGTTCTTC
CASSPITGRKLSYNEQFF
>-|TRBJ1-2|-|TRBV6-5
TGTGCCAGCAGCCAGACAGAGGTCGGATATGGCTACACCTTC
CASSQTEVGYGYTF
>TRBD1|TRBJ1-4|-|TRBV19
TGTGCCAGTAGACCGGGACAGGGACACGAAAAACTGTTTTTT
CASRPGQGHEKLFF
>-|TRBJ2-7|once|TRBV11-2
TGTGCCAGCAGCTCCTCGACTAGCTACGAGCAGTACTTC
CASSSSTSYEQYF
>TRBD1|TRBJ1-1|-|TRBV5-1
TGCGCCAGCAGCTCGACAGGGATGAACACTGAAGCTTTCTTT
CASSSTGMNTEAFF
>-|TRBJ1-1|-|TRBV4-1
TGCGCCAGCAGCCTCCCATGGGGGCGCAAGACTGAAGCTTTCTTT
CASSLPWGRKTEAFF
>-|TRBJ2-7|-|TRBV5-1
TGCGCCAGCAGCCCAGGGCCAGGGAACGAGCAGTACTTC
CASSPGPGNEQYF
>-|TRBJ2-7|-|TRBV10-3
TGTGCCATCAGCGAACAGGACAGCGAGCCCTACGAGCAGTACTTC
CAISEQDSEPYEQYF
>TRBD1|TRBJ1-2|once|TRBV28
TGTGCCAGCAGTCACAGGGGCCCTCTTGGCTACACCTTC
CASSHRGPLGYTF
>TRBD2|TRBJ2-5|once|TRBV5-4
TGTGCCAGCAGCTTGACGAGCGGGAGGGGAGAGACCCAGTACTTC
CASSLTSGRGETQYF
>TRBD1|TRBJ2-7|-|TRBV18
TGTGCCAGCTCACCACGTCTGGGACAGGGGGGGTCCTACGAGCAGTACTTC
CASSPRLGQGGSYEQYF
>TRBD2|TRBJ2-3|-|TRBV9
TGTGCCAGCAGCGGAAGCGGGAGTTCCACAGATACGCAGTATTTT
CASSGSGSSTDTQYF
>TRBD2|TRBJ2-3|-|TRBV19
TGTGCCAGTAGTATTAGTAGCGGGAGGGCAGATACGCAGTATTTT
CASSISSGRADTQYF
>-|TRBJ2-6|-|TRBV23-1
TGCGCCAGCAGTCAATCGAACCCTGTCCCAGGGACTGAGTCTGGGGCCAACGTCCTGACTTTC
CASSQSNPVPGTESGANVLTF
>TRBD1|TRBJ1-2|-|TRBV30
TGTGCCTCAAGGACAGGGAGGTACTATGGCTACACCTTC
CASRTGRYYGYTF